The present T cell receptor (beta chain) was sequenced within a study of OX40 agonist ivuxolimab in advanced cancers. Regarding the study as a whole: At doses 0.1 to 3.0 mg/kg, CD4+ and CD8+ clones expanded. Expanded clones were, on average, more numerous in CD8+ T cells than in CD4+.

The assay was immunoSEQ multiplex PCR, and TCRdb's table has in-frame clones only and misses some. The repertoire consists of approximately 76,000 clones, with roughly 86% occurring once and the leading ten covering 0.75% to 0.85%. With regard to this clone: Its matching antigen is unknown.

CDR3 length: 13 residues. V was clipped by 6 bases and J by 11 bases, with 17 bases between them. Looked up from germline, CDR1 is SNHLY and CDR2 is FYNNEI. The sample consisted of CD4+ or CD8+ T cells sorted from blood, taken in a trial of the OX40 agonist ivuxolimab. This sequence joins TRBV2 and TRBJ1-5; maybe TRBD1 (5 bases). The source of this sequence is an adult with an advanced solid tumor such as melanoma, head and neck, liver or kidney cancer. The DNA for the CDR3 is TGTGCCAGCAGGCGGGACCTATCTTGGGCCCAGCATTTT. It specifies CASRRDLSWAQHF.